This TCR beta chain was recorded in a study of response to subunit inactivated influenza vaccine. One entry per CDR3 protein, called by TCRdb with MiXCR from the RT-PCR reads. The sample holds about 180,000 distinct CDR3 sequences, about 9% seen once. Study observations and caveats: A suggestion made by the authors is that each seasonal influenza vaccination recruits few new T cells.

Trimming at V came to 2 bases and at J to 12 bases, leaving 10 bases not matched to a gene. The CDR3 loop spans 14 amino acids. Per the germline V gene, CDR1 is MNHEY and CDR2 is SVGAGI. On this clonotype: The antigen remains undetermined.

Sample: non-naive T cells sorted from PBMCs, taken on the day of vaccination. V is TRBV6-5 and J is TRBJ2-7; 10 nucleotides agree with TRBD2. The origin of this receptor is a man over 45 who received an inactivated influenza vaccine. CDR3 loop: CASSYTSGTLGGYF. CDR3 sequence (DNA): TGTGCCAGCAGTTACACTAGCGGGACACTCGGGGGGTACTTC.